The sequence of this TCR beta chain was determined in a study of T cells in Graves' hyperthyroidism and ophthalmopathy (dated by TCRdb to the late 2010s). Background for the entire study: Peripheral blood was collected at initial diagnosis, before any treatment. After blood sampling, hyperthyroidism patients were treated with methimazole at a starting dose of 30 mg daily, and ophthalmopathy patients were treated with high-dose intravenous methylprednisolone. For training and testing, the roughly 97 patients in the discovery cohort were randomly divided in a 7:3 ratio. To identify TCR V-J signatures that set the groups apart, the researchers used a discovery cohort of more than 95 patients, made up of around 40 with Graves' ophthalmopathy and 57 with stable Graves' hyperthyroidism. The study also compared thyroid tissue and blood T-cell repertoires from roughly six Graves' hyperthyroidism patients. Prospective prediction of ophthalmopathy was tested in an independent validation cohort consisting of 18 to 20 hyperthyroidism patients and some 16 patients who later progressed to ophthalmopathy. TCR Vbeta CDR3 sequencing of 130 to 150 peripheral blood samples (fewer than 45 ophthalmopathy, 75 hyperthyroidism and approximately 17 progressor patients) is reported in the paper.

Taken from cysteine to phenylalanine, the CDR3 has 10 residues. The read is trimmed to its CDR3 DNA, 30 bases read in frame from base 1. The germline V gene yields SNHLY for CDR1 and FYNNEI for CDR2. The V end loses 3 bases and the J end loses 10 bases, and a stretch of 3 bases separates them. TCR beta CDR3 regions were amplified from RNA transcripts. For the first round of RT-PCR on the TCR CDR3, the HTBI primer set was used together with the Qiagen OneStep RT-PCR kit. Libraries were constructed in a second round of multiplex PCR, after which size selection and purification were carried out. Sequencing of the libraries was done on an Illumina HiSeq2000 using paired-end 100 bp reads. Under the source paper's analysis protocol: SOAPnuke was used to process the raw data, with reads discarded if the reads contained adapters or uncalled bases, had a mean Phred below 15, or lacked an exact constant-primer or identifier match. High-quality paired reads were merged using COPE v1.2.5, and each unique nucleotide sequence was defined as a clonotype. MiTCR v1.1 was used to align clonotypes to the IMGT TRBV, TRBD and TRBJ reference segments. The analysis was restricted to V-J combinations with a frequency above 0.0001, which together covered just over 98% of the repertoires. A TCS score was defined as the ratio of F50 (clonal expansion) to E x V (chaos), with BLOSUM62-based TCRdist applied between CDR3 peptides within each V-J. Welch's t-statistics and random forest reduced just over 500 V-J features to roughly 13, which were used in a naive Bayes classifier (R e1071). The similarity between thyroid and blood repertoires was quantified using the Morisita-Horn index. Clones were called with MiXCR by TCRdb after fastp trimmed the public reads at Q25, and only in-frame beta chains were retained. A single entry per CDR3 protein holds the most common genes and DNA from its merged rows. The V and J calls shown here were made by TCRdb, not taken from the authors' results. The sample profile shows roughly 700,000 distinct CDR3 sequences; 30% to 40% of them were found once. Jointly, the top ten make up around 30% of the sample.

Graves' hyperthyroidism was defined as stable when no progression to ophthalmopathy occurred over 18 months of follow-up. Hyperthyroidism patients were newly diagnosed, with disease duration under 2 months, and aged 18 to 65 years. Patients with uncontrolled infections, other autoimmune diseases, pregnancy or lactation were excluded. Diagnoses were based on clinical symptoms, serum thyroxine and TRAb, thyroid ultrasound and orbital computed tomography. Ficoll-Paque density gradient centrifugation was used to isolate PBMCs from 9.5 to 10 ml of fresh peripheral blood. Total RNA was extracted using Trizol reagent, and RNA quality was assessed on an Agilent 2100 Bioanalyzer. This clonotype was found once. It lacks a known antigen. Nothing much larger sits one base from this clone, and base qualities are not available. One read alone is a weak basis. What the authors observed across the whole study: In cross-validation, a model built on a 13 V-J signature told ophthalmopathy apart from stable hyperthyroidism with approximately 90% sensitivity and about 81% specificity, and in testing the same model reached 80%/75%. Most expanded thyroid clonotypes (frequency above 0.001) were also detected in blood, suggesting blood repertoires may reflect thyroid immune responses. During validation, the model predicted progression to ophthalmopathy a median of approximately 7 months ahead of onset, with just under 71% sensitivity and about 75% specificity. No statistical method was used to fix the sample size in advance, and group allocation was not hidden from the investigators.

This TCR came from a woman between 40 and 55 years old with Graves' hyperthyroidism. Sequenced input: blood. The rearrangement combines TRBV2 with TRBJ2-2, with the D gene not confidently named. The DNA sequence is TGTGCCAGCAGTGACGTGGAGCTGTTTTTT. Translated, this is CASSDVELFF.